A single sample is the source of the 24 T cell receptor beta chains below, sequenced in a study of blood T cell repertoires in COVID-19. Profiling relied on immunoSEQ multiplex PCR, and the TCRdb table lists in-frame clones only, not all of them. The sample has some 60,000 clones, approximately 80% seen once. What was sequenced was peripheral blood. These receptors were obtained from a woman older than 75 with acute or convalescent COVID-19.

The chain recombines TRBV19 with TRBJ2-3; 10 bases fit TRBD2. Trimming at V came to 5 bases and at J to 0 bases, leaving 2 bases not matched to a gene. Germline V lookup: CDR1 LNHDA, CDR2 SQIVND (reference sequence). This CDR3 is built from 15 residues. The CDR3 sequence is CASSETSGSTDTQYF. The DNA for the CDR3 is TGTGCCAGTAGTGAGACTAGCGGGAGCACAGATACGCAGTATTTT.

This chain links TRBV11-1 with TRBJ2-7, with TRBD2 identical over 12 bases. This CDR3 spans 15 amino acids. Germline loops: CDR1 SGHAT, CDR2 FQDESV (reference sequence). The V gene end was trimmed by 5 bases and the J gene end by 4 bases; junction bases not matched to a gene: 6. The CDR3 here is CASSPKTSGGYEQYF. As DNA, the CDR3 is TGTGCCAGCAGCCCGAAGACTAGCGGGGGTTACGAGCAGTACTTC. The full variable domain, with the rest looked up from reference TRBV11-1 and TRBJ2-7, is EAEVAQSPRYKITEKSQAVAFWCDPISGHATLYWYRQILGQGPELLVQFQDESVVDDSQLPKDRFSAERLKGVDSTLKIQPAELGDSAMYLCASSPKTSGGYEQYFGPGTRLTVT.

V usage is TRBV3-1 (or the pseudogene TRBV3-2) and J usage is TRBJ2-1; 9 bases map to TRBD2. The germline V gene has CDR1 LGHDT and CDR2 YNNKEL (reference sequence). CDR3 size: 15 residues. Trimming took 4 bases from V and 7 from J; bases not matched to a gene: 8. CDR3 in amino acids: CASSLTAGGANEQFF. CDR3 bases: TGTGCCAGCAGCCTAACAGCGGGGGGCGCAAATGAGCAGTTCTTC.

V usage is TRBV6-6 and J usage is TRBJ2-7; TRBD2 agrees at 7 bases. The CDR3 runs to 13 residues. The junction had 5 bases not matched to a gene; V was cut back by 6 bases and J by 3 bases. Germline loops: CDR1 MNHNY, CDR2 SVGAGI (reference sequence). The CDR3: CASSGGKGYEQYF. Here the CDR3 DNA reads TGTGCCAGCAGCGGGGGGAAAGGCTACGAGCAGTACTTC.

The rearrangement joins TRBV6-2 or TRBV6-3 to TRBJ2-7; TRBD1 might be the D (6 bases). Germline V CDR1 and CDR2: MNHEY, SVGEGT. This CDR3 has 12 residues. The V and J ends lost 5 bases and 5 bases respectively, with 10 bases between them. Here the CDR3 reads CASSPGVHEQYF. CDR3 nucleotides: TGTGCCAGCAGTCCAGGGGTGCACGAGCAGTACTTC.

The chain has TRBV12-5 and TRBJ2-7; weak D call: TRBD1 (5 bases). Germline CDR1 is LGHNT and CDR2 is FRNRAP. V gave up 0 bases and J gave up 5 bases, with 14 bases separating them. The CDR3 has 15 amino acids. CDR3 protein: CASGLVPGIPDEQYF. The CDR3 DNA reads as TGTGCTAGTGGTTTGGTACCAGGGATCCCCGACGAGCAGTACTTC.

V is TRBV28 and J is TRBJ2-5; TRBD1 matches 10 bases. V gave up 5 bases and J gave up 1 base; unmatched junction bases: 1. The CDR3 consists of 14 residues. Germline CDR1 MDHEN, CDR2 SYDVKM. The CDR3 loop is CASSRTGGQETQYF. CDR3 DNA sequence: TGTGCCAGCAGTCGGACAGGGGGCCAAGAGACCCAGTACTTC.

The rearrangement uses TRBV27 and TRBJ1-1, with D possibly TRBD1 on 5 matching bases. This CDR3 contains 13 residues. The V end was cut by 6 bases, the J end by 1 base, with 9 bases between. Germline V gives CDR1 MNHEY, CDR2 SMNVEV (reference sequence). The CDR3 is CASSGRENTEAFF. CDR3 DNA sequence: TGTGCCAGCAGCGGCAGGGAGAACACTGAAGCTTTCTTT.

The chain carries TRBV9 and TRBJ2-1, with D possibly being TRBD1 (5 bases). The germline V and J ends were trimmed by 0 bases and 9 bases, with 16 bases remaining between them. Germline CDR1 and CDR2: SGDLS and YYNGEE. The CDR3 runs to 15 residues. CDR3 residues: CASSVEKGFGSEQFF. CDR3 sequence (DNA): TGTGCCAGCAGCGTAGAGAAGGGGTTTGGAAGTGAGCAGTTCTTC.

The chain links TRBV28 to TRBJ2-3, with 8 bases aligning to TRBD1. Per the germline V gene, CDR1 is MDHEN and CDR2 is SYDVKM. Trimming at V came to 7 bases and at J to 2 bases, leaving 11 bases not matched to a gene. The CDR3 is 16 amino acids. Written as DNA, the CDR3 is TGTGCCAGCACCCCAGGAGGGACAGGAACCACAGATACGCAGTATTTT. Translated, it gives CASTPGGTGTTDTQYF.

This chain's CDR3 is CASSYSRRDNQPQHF. The CDR3 DNA sequence: TGTGCCAGCAGTTATTCCCGACGGGACAATCAGCCCCAGCATTTT. The chain combines TRBV6-2 or TRBV6-3 with TRBJ1-5; no clear D. This CDR3 comprises 15 residues. The V end lost 3 bases, the J end lost 3 bases, and 12 bases lay between the germline ends. Germline V gene sequence: CDR1 MNHEY, CDR2 SVGEGT.

This chain connects TRBV19 to TRBJ1-2; 8 bases are a match to TRBD1. The CDR3 is 15 residues long. Germline V gene sequence: CDR1 LNHDA, CDR2 SQIVND (reference sequence). Losses at the gene ends were 3 bases for V and 1 base for J; bases not matched to a gene: 4. This CDR3 reads CASSMGTGGNYGYTF. CDR3 DNA: TGTGCCAGTAGTATGGGTACAGGGGGTAACTATGGCTACACCTTC.

The V gene is TRBV3-1 (or the pseudogene TRBV3-2), the J gene TRBJ2-7; D unresolved. CDR3 length: 14 residues. V was shortened by 1 base and J by 2 bases, with 9 bases between the two germline ends. CDR1 is LGHDT and CDR2 is YNNKEL in the germline V gene (reference sequence). The CDR3 here is CASSQVNGPYEQYF. CDR3 bases: TGTGCCAGCAGCCAAGTGAACGGTCCCTACGAGCAGTACTTC.

This clone was recorded a few times. The J gene is TRBJ2-7, the V gene TRBV3-1 (or the pseudogene TRBV3-2), with 7 bases identical to TRBD2. The CDR3 spans 16 residues. Trimming took 0 bases from V and 2 from J; bases not matched to a gene: 7. The germline CDR1 and CDR2 sequences are LGHDT and YNNKEL (reference sequence). The CDR3 is CASSQDAGAWTYEQYF. CDR3 in DNA: TGTGCCAGCAGCCAAGACGCGGGAGCATGGACCTACGAGCAGTACTTC.

The V call is TRBV19, the J call TRBJ2-7, with TRBD1 identical over 10 bases. CDR1 LNHDA and CDR2 SQIVND come from the germline V gene (reference sequence). With V trimmed by 4 bases and J by 6 bases, 6 bases remained unmatched. This CDR3 is built from 14 residues. The CDR3 coding sequence is TGTGCCAGTAGTAGGACAGGGGGGATGTTCGAGCAGTACTTC. It codes for CASSRTGGMFEQYF. Combining the CDR3 with reference TRBV19 and TRBJ2-7 gives the whole variable domain DGGITQSPKYLFRKEGQNVTLSCEQNLNHDAMYWYRQDPGQGLRLIYYSQIVNDFQKGDIAEGYSVSREKKESFPLTVTSAQKNPTAFYLCASSRTGGMFEQYFGPGTRLTVT.

DNA for the CDR3: TGTGCCAGCAGTGACGAGGCAGTCAACACCGGGGAGCTGTTTTTT. Protein: CASSDEAVNTGELFF. The chain uses TRBV2 and TRBJ2-2; D gene unclear. V shed 3 bases and J shed 2 bases, with 10 bases lying between them. Germline V CDR1 and CDR2: SNHLY, FYNNEI. This CDR3 is built from 15 residues.

This clone has only a few counts. The chain couples TRBV27 to TRBJ2-2, with TRBD2 matching over 9 bases. Looked up from germline, CDR1 is MNHEY and CDR2 is SMNVEV (reference sequence). The CDR3 is 14 amino acids. V was pared by 5 bases and J by 7 bases, with 5 bases of the junction left unmatched. The DNA for the CDR3 is TGTGCCAGCAGTCCTAGCGGGATTATCGGGGAGCTGTTTTTT. Translated, it gives CASSPSGIIGELFF.

The chain recombines TRBV7-3 with TRBJ2-1; no clear D gene. Trimming removed 5 bases at V and 0 bases at J, with 11 bases between. The CDR3 runs to 15 residues. Germline CDR1 is SGHTA and CDR2 is FQGTGA. The CDR3: CASSASLSSYNEQFF. The CDR3 coding sequence is TGTGCCAGCAGCGCTTCTTTGAGCTCCTACAATGAGCAGTTCTTC.

This clone appeared once. The rearrangement uses TRBV11-2 and TRBJ2-2; no clear D. The CDR3 covers 15 residues. Germline V gene sequence: CDR1 SGHAT, CDR2 FQNNGV. Trimming removed 1 base at V and 1 base at J, with 7 bases between. CDR3 coding DNA: TGTGCCAGCAGCTTAGTCGGCGGGAACACCGGGGAGCTGTTTTTT. This sequence encodes CASSLVGGNTGELFF.

This chain joins TRBV28 and TRBJ2-5, with 10 positions matching TRBD2. Per germline, CDR1 MDHEN and CDR2 SYDVKM. The CDR3 is 16 residues long. Trimming cost V 5 bases and J 5 bases; bases outside gene matches: 11. This chain's CDR3 is CASSPRGLAGAETQYF. The CDR3 DNA reads as TGTGCCAGCAGTCCCCGTGGGCTAGCGGGAGCGGAGACCCAGTACTTC. The full variable domain, with the rest looked up from reference TRBV28 and TRBJ2-5, is DVKVTQSSRYLVKRTGEKVFLECVQDMDHENMFWYRQDPGLGLRLIYFSYDVKMKEKGDIPEGYSVSREKKERFSLILESASTNQTSMYLCASSPRGLAGAETQYFGPGTRLLVL.

Written as DNA, the CDR3 is TGTGCCTGGAGTGTTCTTCGGTCTCGTCACTACGAGCAGTACTTC. Translation: CAWSVLRSRHYEQYF. The chain recombines TRBV30 with TRBJ2-7; D unclear. The V gene lost 0 bases and the J gene lost 3 bases, with 15 bases spanning the gap. Germline loops: CDR1 GTSNPN, CDR2 SVGIG (reference sequence). The CDR3 has 15 residues.

The chain couples TRBV3-1 (or the pseudogene TRBV3-2) to TRBJ1-1; the D gene is possibly TRBD1 (6 bases). V was clipped by 4 bases and J by 3 bases, with 15 bases between them. The CDR3 runs 15 residues. CDR1 and CDR2 from the germline V gene are LGHDT and YNNKEL (reference sequence). The chain's CDR3 is CASSPTGRKDTEAFF. The CDR3 DNA is TGTGCCAGCAGCCCCACAGGGAGAAAGGACACTGAAGCTTTCTTT.

The genes are TRBV3-1 (or the pseudogene TRBV3-2) and TRBJ2-1, with D perhaps matching TRBD2 (6 bases). The V end lost 0 bases, the J end lost 7 bases, and 13 bases lay between the germline ends. The CDR3 runs to 15 residues. Looked up from germline, CDR1 is LGHDT and CDR2 is YNNKEL (reference sequence). The CDR3 loop is CASSQDPGVVNEQFF. The CDR3, as DNA: TGTGCCAGCAGCCAAGACCCGGGAGTAGTTAATGAGCAGTTCTTC.

In this sample, this clone turned up a few times. The chain uses TRBV19 and TRBJ1-2; 7 bases align to TRBD1. Germline V gives CDR1 LNHDA, CDR2 SQIVND (reference sequence). CDR3 size: 14 residues. V lost 0 bases to trimming and J lost 7 bases; unmatched junction nucleotides: 5. CDR3 sequence (DNA): TGTGCCAGTAGTATAGACGACAGGGAAGGTGGCTACACCTTC. This gives the protein CASSIDDREGGYTF.